The clone carrying this TCR beta chain was seen ten or more times. Researchers took RNA transcripts and amplified the TCR beta CDR3 regions from them. The TCR CDR3 first-round RT-PCR relied on the HTBI primer set. Using its own MiXCR run on the multiplex PCR reads, TCRdb lists one record per CDR3 protein. Of about 290,000 distinct CDR3 sequences in the sample, roughly 13% were seen once. This record comes from a study of T cells in Graves' hyperthyroidism and ophthalmopathy. The sample was blood. The sequence was obtained from a woman between 40 and 55 years old with Graves' hyperthyroidism.

The CDR3 protein is CASMRGTGGNQPQHF. CDR3 sequence (DNA): TGTGCCAGCATGCGTGGGACAGGGGGTAATCAGCCCCAGCATTTT. This chain joins TRBV2 and TRBJ1-5; 11 bases fit TRBD1. The CDR3 sequence is 15 residues long. Trimming took 7 bases from V and 4 from J; bases not matched to a gene: 6. The germline V gene has CDR1 SNHLY and CDR2 FYNNEI.